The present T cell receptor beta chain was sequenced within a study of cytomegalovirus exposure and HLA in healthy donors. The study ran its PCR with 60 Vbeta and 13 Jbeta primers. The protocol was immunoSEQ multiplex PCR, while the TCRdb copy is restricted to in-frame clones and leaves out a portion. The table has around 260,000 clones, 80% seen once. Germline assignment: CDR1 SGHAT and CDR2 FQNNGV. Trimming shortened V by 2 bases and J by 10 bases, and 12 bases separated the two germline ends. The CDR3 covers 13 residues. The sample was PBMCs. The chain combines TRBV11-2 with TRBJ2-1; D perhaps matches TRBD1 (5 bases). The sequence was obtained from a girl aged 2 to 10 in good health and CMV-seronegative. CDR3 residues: CASSLISQGEQFF. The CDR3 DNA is TGTGCCAGCAGCTTAATTTCTCAGGGAGAGCAGTTCTTC. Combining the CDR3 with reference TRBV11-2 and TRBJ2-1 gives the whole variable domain EAGVAQSPRYKIIEKRQSVAFWCNPISGHATLYWYQQILGQGPKLLIQFQNNGVVDDSQLPKDRFSAERLKGVDSTLKIQPAKLEDSAVYLCASSLISQGEQFFGPGTRLTVL.